The present T cell receptor beta chain was sequenced within a study of blood T cell repertoires in COVID-19. This CDR3 spans 15 amino acids. V was pared by 6 bases and J by 1 base, with 8 bases of the junction left unmatched. Germline-derived CDR1 and CDR2 are SQVTM and ANQGSEA. Data came from immunoSEQ multiplex PCR; TCRdb stores just in-frame clones and leaves some out. The sample has roughly 220,000 clones, around 80% seen once; the top ten hold less than 6.5%. This rearrangement joins TRBV29-1 to TRBJ2-3; TRBD2 matches at 9 bases. Sequencing was performed on peripheral blood. This receptor was taken from a woman aged 55-69 years who had recovered from COVID-19. This CDR3 is CSVAGGQRGTDTQYF. For the CDR3, the DNA is TGCAGCGTGGCGGGGGGGCAGCGGGGCACAGATACGCAGTATTTT.